This T cell receptor (beta chain) is from a study of blood T cells in healthy people across ages. For the second PCR, which ran for about 7 to 11 cycles, a sample-barcoded 5' primer and a J-beta primer mix were used. TCRdb reprocessed the 5' RACE reads with MiXCR, giving one entry per CDR3 protein. There are 540,000 or so distinct CDR3 sequences in the sample; approximately 30% occur only once, and about 18% lies in the top ten. Germline V gene lookup returns CDR1 KGHDR and CDR2 SFDVKD. V was pared by 5 bases and J by 0 bases, with 9 bases between. The CDR3 is made up of 14 amino acids. This clonotype was picked up a small number of times.

This TCR derives from a woman between 65 and 79 years old in good health. Material for sequencing was blood. The rearrangement joins TRBV24-1 to TRBJ2-5; D is unclear. CDR3 amino acids: CATSAKGYQETQYF. The CDR3, as DNA: TGTGCCACCAGTGCGAAGGGATACCAAGAGACCCAGTACTTC.